The 3 T cell receptor beta chains below all came from one sample that was sequenced in a study of spatial heterogeneity in lung cancer. The study's findings and limits: Tumor mutation count correlated with how many alpha and beta TCRs expanded intratumorally.

Their cognate antigens are unknown. TCRdb redid the calling of the 5' RACE reads with MiXCR, one entry per CDR3 protein. The data show around 1,500 distinct CDR3 sequences, 5.5% to 7% seen once. Time point of the sample: sample taken at primary tumor resection. Specimen: lung tumor tissue, collected at surgery. These receptor sequences come from a female donor with early-stage non-small cell lung cancer.

This clonotype is termed medium-sized. Because this beta chain is a stray read in a library intended to capture alpha chains, its abundance should not be given much weight. The gene calls are TRBV29-1 and TRBJ2-2; 12 nucleotides agree with TRBD1. The CDR3 loop spans 14 amino acids. Unmatched junction bases numbered 3, after V lost 4 bases and J lost 6 bases. Germline V gene lookup returns CDR1 SQVTM and CDR2 ANQGSEA. The CDR3 region has the DNA TGCAGCGTTGTAGGGACAGGGGGCCCCGGGGAGCTGTTTTTT. Translating it yields CSVVGTGGPGELFF.

In regard to this clonotype: The junction departs from the called germline gene at one end, perhaps through a read error. With the library built for alpha chains, this beta chain is off target and its frequency is not meaningful. This chain joins TRBV13 and TRBJ1-5, with TRBD1 as a possible D gene (5 bases). CDR3 length: 15 residues. Germline V gene lookup returns CDR1 PRHDT and CDR2 FYEKMQ (reference sequence). CDR3 in amino acids: CANSSGPGSNQPQHF. DNA for the CDR3: TGTGCCAACAGCTCGGGACCCGGGAGCAATCAGCCCCAGCATTTT. Variable domain in full (rest from reference TRBV13 and TRBJ1-5): AAGVIQSPRHLIKEKRETATLKCYPIPRHDTVYWYQQGPGQDPQFLISFYEKMQSDKGSIPDRFSAQQFSDYHSELNMSSLELGDSALYFCANSSGPGSNQPQHFGDGTRLSIL.

This clonotype counts as medium-sized. This beta chain came through as a stray read in a library set up for alpha chains, and its size says little. The V and J genes are TRBV9 and TRBJ1-2, with 8 bases that match TRBD1. The CDR3 runs 14 residues. V gave up 1 base and J gave up 4 bases; unmatched junction bases: 3. Germline CDR1 is SGDLS and CDR2 is YYNGEE. The CDR3 bases are TGTGCCAGCAGCGTACAGGGGGCCTCCTATGGCTACACCTTC. The encoded protein is CASSVQGASYGYTF.